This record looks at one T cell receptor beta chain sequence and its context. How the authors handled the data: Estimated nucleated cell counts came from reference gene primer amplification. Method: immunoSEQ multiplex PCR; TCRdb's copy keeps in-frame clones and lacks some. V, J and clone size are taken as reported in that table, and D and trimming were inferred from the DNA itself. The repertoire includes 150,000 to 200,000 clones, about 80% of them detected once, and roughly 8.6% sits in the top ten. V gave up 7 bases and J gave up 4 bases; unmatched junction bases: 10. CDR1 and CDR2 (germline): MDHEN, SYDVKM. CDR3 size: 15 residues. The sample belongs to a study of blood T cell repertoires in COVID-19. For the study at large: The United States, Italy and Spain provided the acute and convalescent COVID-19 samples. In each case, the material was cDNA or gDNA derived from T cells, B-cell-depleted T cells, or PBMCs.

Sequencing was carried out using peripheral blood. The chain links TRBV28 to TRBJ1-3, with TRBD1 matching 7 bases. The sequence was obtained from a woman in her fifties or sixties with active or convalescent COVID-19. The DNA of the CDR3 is TGTGCCAGCACCTTACAGGGGCCCCAGGGAAACACCATATATTTT. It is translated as CASTLQGPQGNTIYF.